This T cell receptor (beta chain) was retrieved from a study of blood T cell repertoires in COVID-19. On the study more broadly: PBMCs, B-cell-depleted T cells, or T cells were the source of the cDNA or gDNA that made up the material.

CDR3 length: 13 residues. Germline V CDR1 and CDR2: SQVTM, ANQGSEA. V lost 8 bases and J lost 2; bases outside the gene matches: 7. In the original analysis: Amplification from reference gene primers served as the basis for estimated nucleated cell counts. This table comes from immunoSEQ multiplex PCR, and its TCRdb copy is limited to in-frame clones, with some not included. The DNA gave D and trimming, while V, J and clone size come from that table. The sample consists of 160,000 or so clones, 84% of them appearing once. Cohort placement rested on clinical history that participants reported themselves. Donors in Cohort 3 counted as recovered after two negative PCRs, clearance, or symptom resolution.

The material sequenced was PBMCs or T cells enriched from blood (not recorded which). The gene calls are TRBV29-1 and TRBJ2-3, with 7 positions matching TRBD2. The clonotype was recovered from a woman in her 50s who had recovered from COVID-19. CDR3 sequence reads: CSLRGVLTDTQYF. DNA for the CDR3: TGCAGCCTCCGGGGGGTTCTCACAGATACGCAGTATTTT.